Below are 25 T cell receptor beta chains sequenced from a single sample in a study of T cell responses to AZD1222 COVID-19 vaccine. The data were produced by immunoSEQ multiplex PCR, yet TCRdb's version contains in-frame clones alone and is incomplete. The sample includes 46,000 or so clones, 90% of them seen just once. The source was peripheral blood, collected 28 days after the second AZD1222 dose. Source of these receptors: an adult who received the AZD1222 COVID-19 vaccine.

The V call is TRBV2, the J call TRBJ1-2; D gene uncertain. CDR3 length: 13 residues. Germline loops: CDR1 SNHLY, CDR2 FYNNEI. V lost 10 bases to trimming and J lost 1 base, with 13 bases between them. This CDR3 is CATTERDNYGYTF. CDR3 coding DNA: TGTGCCACCACCGAGAGGGATAACTATGGCTACACCTTC.

This rearrangement joins TRBV3-1 (or the pseudogene TRBV3-2) to TRBJ2-2; D gene unclear. The CDR3 contains 16 residues. Trimming pared 0 bases from V and 0 bases from J, leaving 8 bases between. Germline V gene data show CDR1 as LGHDT and CDR2 as YNNKEL (reference sequence). The CDR3 loop is CASSQEFRTNTGELFF. In DNA, the CDR3 is TGTGCCAGCAGCCAAGAATTCAGGACGAACACCGGGGAGCTGTTTTTT.

This clone was counted between two and nine times. The junction departs from the called germline gene at one end, perhaps through a read error. J is TRBJ2-1 and V is TRBV19; TRBD2 matches 15 bases. The CDR3 length is 15 residues. Per germline, CDR1 LNHDA and CDR2 SQIVND (reference sequence). Written as DNA, the CDR3 is TGTGCCAGTAGATCCGGACTAGCGGGGGGGCGGGAGCCGTTCTTC. Translating gives CASRSGLAGGREPFF. Together with reference TRBV19 and TRBJ2-1, the CDR3 gives the full variable domain: DGGITQSPKYLFRKEGQNVTLSCEQNLNHDAMYWYRQDPGQGLRLIYYSQIVNDFQKGDIAEGYSVSREKKESFPLTVTSAQKNPTAFYLCASRSGLAGGREPFFGPGTRLTVL.

V gene TRBV19 combines with J gene TRBJ1-2, with D uncertain. Germline CDR1 LNHDA, CDR2 SQIVND (reference sequence). V was cut by 6 bases and J by 0 bases, with 14 bases left in between. The CDR3 consists of 15 residues. This CDR3 is CASRQTPLANYGYTF. CDR3 in DNA: TGTGCCAGTAGACAGACACCGTTAGCTAACTATGGCTACACCTTC. Combining the CDR3 with reference TRBV19 and TRBJ1-2 gives the whole variable domain DGGITQSPKYLFRKEGQNVTLSCEQNLNHDAMYWYRQDPGQGLRLIYYSQIVNDFQKGDIAEGYSVSREKKESFPLTVTSAQKNPTAFYLCASRQTPLANYGYTFGSGTRLTVV.

This clone was picked up one time. The chain employs TRBV6-1 and TRBJ1-5, with TRBD1 as a possible D gene (5 bases). Trimming pared 3 bases from V and 9 bases from J, leaving 9 bases between. Germline loops: CDR1 MNHNS, CDR2 SASEGT. CDR3 size: 12 residues. The CDR3 sequence: CASSDGTRPQHF. The CDR3 DNA reads TGTGCCAGCAGTGATGGGACGAGGCCCCAGCATTTT.

V usage is TRBV5-1 and J usage is TRBJ1-1, with D perhaps TRBD1 (5 bases). CDR3 size: 14 residues. V lost 5 bases and J 4 bases, leaving 15 bases between the germline ends. Looked up from germline, CDR1 is SGHRS and CDR2 is YFSETQ. CDR3 region: CASREGSQGTEAFF. CDR3 bases: TGCGCCAGCAGAGAAGGGAGCCAGGGCACTGAAGCTTTCTTT. The full variable domain, with the rest looked up from reference TRBV5-1 and TRBJ1-1, is KAGVTQTPRYLIKTRGQQVTLSCSPISGHRSVSWYQQTPGQGLQFLFEYFSETQRNKGNFPGRFSGRQFSNSRSEMNVSTLELGDSALYLCASREGSQGTEAFFGQGTRLTVV.

The chain carries TRBV5-1 and TRBJ2-7; a possible D gene is TRBD1 (5 bases). Trimming removed 0 bases from V and 6 bases from J, with 16 bases in between. The CDR3 contains 15 residues. CDR1 and CDR2 (germline): SGHRS, YFSETQ. CDR3 in amino acids: CASSLGRGGFLEQYF. The CDR3 DNA follows: TGCGCCAGCAGCTTGGGTAGGGGTGGATTTCTCGAGCAGTACTTC. The variable domain in full, completed from reference TRBV5-1 and TRBJ2-7, reads KAGVTQTPRYLIKTRGQQVTLSCSPISGHRSVSWYQQTPGQGLQFLFEYFSETQRNKGNFPGRFSGRQFSNSRSEMNVSTLELGDSALYLCASSLGRGGFLEQYFGPGTRLTVT.

V usage is TRBV27 and J usage is TRBJ2-7; 9 bases map to TRBD1. Germline loops: CDR1 MNHEY, CDR2 SMNVEV (reference sequence). The CDR3 sequence is 15 residues long. V was clipped by 5 bases and J by 2 bases; unmatched bases: 7. CDR3 amino acids: CASSQTGGNAYEQYF. CDR3 sequence (DNA): TGTGCCAGCAGTCAGACAGGGGGTAACGCCTACGAGCAGTACTTC.

This sequence joins TRBV7-2 and TRBJ1-3; D not certain. V was clipped by 5 bases and J by 4 bases, with 12 bases between them. The CDR3 is 14 residues long. CDR1 and CDR2 from the germline V gene are SGHTA and FQGNSA. The CDR3 here is CASSRLGLGNTIYF. In DNA, the CDR3 is TGTGCCAGCAGCCGCCTTGGACTAGGAAACACCATATATTTT.

The V gene is TRBV10-3, the J gene TRBJ1-1, with D uncertain. V was trimmed by 6 bases and J by 2 bases, leaving 13 bases between them. The CDR3 has 14 amino acids. Germline CDR1 is ENHRY and CDR2 is SYGVKD. The CDR3 DNA sequence: TGTGCCATCAGAGCTGGCCCCACTAACACTGAAGCTTTCTTT. This sequence encodes CAIRAGPTNTEAFF.

The chain joins TRBV15 to TRBJ1-3; TRBD1 matches 11 bases. With 5 bases clipped from V and 3 bases from J, the junction kept 6 bases outside the gene matches. This CDR3 has 16 residues. In germline, CDR1 is LNHNV, CDR2 YYDKDF (reference sequence). This CDR3 is CATSARTGGLGNTIYF. CDR3 DNA: TGTGCCACCAGCGCCAGGACAGGGGGCCTTGGAAACACCATATATTTT. Using reference TRBV15 and TRBJ1-3 for the parts outside the CDR3, the full variable domain is DAMVIQNPRYQVTQFGKPVTLSCSQTLNHNVMYWYQQKSSQAPKLLFHYYDKDFNNEADTPDNFQSRRPNTSFCFLDIRSPGLGDTAMYLCATSARTGGLGNTIYFGEGSWLTVV.

The chain recombines TRBV10-2 with TRBJ1-4; weak D call: TRBD1 (5 bases). The germline V gene has CDR1 WSHSY and CDR2 SAAADI. V was clipped by 6 bases and J by 7 bases, with 12 bases between them. This CDR3 contains 13 residues. The CDR3: CASRTPGSEKLFF. CDR3 nucleotides: TGCGCCAGCAGGACCCCAGGGAGTGAAAAACTGTTTTTT.

The V gene is TRBV5-8, the J gene TRBJ1-2; no clear D gene. Germline CDR1 and CDR2: SGHTS and YDEGEE. The CDR3 is made up of 12 amino acids. The V gene lost 8 bases and the J gene lost 4 bases, with 12 bases spanning the gap. This CDR3 reads CASTATGYGYTF. CDR3 DNA sequence: TGTGCCAGTACAGCTACCGGCTATGGCTACACCTTC.

The chain is built from TRBV11-2 and TRBJ2-7; D unresolved. Germline V gene lookup returns CDR1 SGHAT and CDR2 FQNNGV. CDR3 length: 13 amino acids. The V and J ends lost 2 bases and 2 bases respectively, with 7 bases between them. CDR3 in DNA: TGTGCCAGCAGCTTATACTCCGCCTACGAGCAGTACTTC. Its protein product is CASSLYSAYEQYF.

This chain joins TRBV11-3 and TRBJ1-2, with 9 bases that match TRBD1. The germline CDR1 and CDR2 sequences are SGHNT and YENEEA. The J segment lost 5 bases and the V segment lost 7 bases, leaving 14 bases of the junction unmatched. The CDR3 totals 16 residues. CDR3: CASTQWVGTGLYGYTF. The CDR3 coding sequence is TGTGCCAGCACACAATGGGTCGGGACAGGGTTATATGGCTACACCTTC.

V gene TRBV6-5 combines with J gene TRBJ1-6, with TRBD1 matching 9 bases. This CDR3 contains 14 residues. Germline V gene sequence: CDR1 MNHEY, CDR2 SVGAGI. Germline trimming cut 6 bases from V and 6 bases from J; bases unmatched to any gene: 3. Here the CDR3 reads CASSRQGVNSPLHF. The DNA of the CDR3 is TGTGCCAGCAGCCGACAGGGGGTTAATTCACCCCTCCACTTT.

This chain uses TRBV4-2 with TRBJ1-2; D unresolved. Germline-derived CDR1 and CDR2 are LGHNA and YNFKEQ. V was trimmed by 0 bases and J by 3 bases, leaving 8 bases between them. The length of the CDR3 is 14 residues. The DNA for the CDR3 is TGTGCCAGCAGCCAAGAGGGGTTAGACTATGGCTACACCTTC. Translating gives CASSQEGLDYGYTF.

The chain joins TRBV5-1 to TRBJ2-2; D is perhaps TRBD1 (5 bases). V gave up 0 bases and J gave up 4 bases, with 13 bases separating them. Germline CDR1 SGHRS, CDR2 YFSETQ. The CDR3 extends over 16 amino acids. CDR3 coding DNA: TGCGCCAGCAGCTTGGGGGGCAGGGCGCGCACCGGGGAGCTGTTTTTT. It yields the protein CASSLGGRARTGELFF.

V usage is TRBV5-1 and J usage is TRBJ2-2, with D tentatively TRBD2 (6 bases). Germline V lookup: CDR1 SGHRS, CDR2 YFSETQ. This CDR3 is 15 amino acids long. With 3 bases removed from V and 2 bases from J, the gap between germline ends came to 11 bases. CDR3 DNA sequence: TGCGCCAGCAGCTCTATAGCGGACAACACCGGGGAGCTGTTTTTT. Amino acids: CASSSIADNTGELFF.

This clone was seen once. The chain has TRBV5-1 and TRBJ2-3, with D perhaps matching TRBD1 (6 bases). CDR3 length equals 14 residues. The V gene's germline CDR1 is SGHRS and CDR2 YFSETQ. Between the trimmed V and J ends, which lost 5 bases and 2 bases, there was a span of 12 bases. CDR3 protein: CASRVQGYTDTQYF. The CDR3 DNA sequence: TGCGCCAGCAGGGTTCAGGGGTACACAGATACGCAGTATTTT.

The chain combines TRBV11-2 with TRBJ1-1; D is uncertain. Between the trimmed V and J ends, which lost 1 base and 1 base, there was a span of 4 bases. From germline, CDR1 is SGHAT and CDR2 FQNNGV. The length of the CDR3 is 13 residues. The chain's CDR3 is CASSLAPNTEAFF. DNA of the CDR3: TGTGCCAGCAGCTTAGCACCGAACACTGAAGCTTTCTTT.

The chain recombines TRBV5-4 with TRBJ1-2, with unresolved D. CDR1 and CDR2 from the germline V gene are SGHNT and YYREEE (reference sequence). This CDR3 comprises 13 residues. Trimming pared 2 bases from V and 7 bases from J, leaving 12 bases between. The CDR3 reads CASSLPRFPGYTF. In nucleotides, the CDR3 is TGTGCCAGCAGCTTACCCAGGTTCCCTGGCTACACCTTC.

The chain uses TRBV11-3 and TRBJ1-1; D gene unclear. This CDR3 comprises 14 residues. The germline V gene encodes CDR1 SGHNT and CDR2 YENEEA. Trimming removed 1 base at V and 2 bases at J, with 8 bases between. CDR3: CASSLGAGNTEAFF. The CDR3 DNA follows: TGTGCCAGCAGCTTAGGGGCCGGTAACACTGAAGCTTTCTTT.

The genes are TRBV6-5 and TRBJ2-7; the D is unclear. Germline CDR1 reads MNHEY; CDR2 reads SVGAGI. The germline V and J ends were trimmed by 8 bases and 2 bases, with 13 bases remaining between them. This CDR3 spans 13 amino acids. CDR3 bases: TGTGCCAGCGTTGACTCCGACACCTACGAGCAGTACTTC. The encoded protein is CASVDSDTYEQYF.

The chain recombines TRBV5-4 with TRBJ2-3; TRBD1 aligns across 8 bases. The germline CDR1 and CDR2 sequences are SGHNT and YYREEE (reference sequence). The CDR3 has 14 amino acids. V lost 4 bases and J lost 1; bases outside the gene matches: 2. CDR3 in DNA: TGTGCCAGCAGCGCGGACAGGGGCACAGATACGCAGTATTTT. Its protein product is CASSADRGTDTQYF. Based on the CDR3 plus reference TRBV5-4 and TRBJ2-3, the full variable domain is ETGVTQSPTHLIKTRGQQVTLRCSSQSGHNTVSWYQQALGQGPQFIFQYYREEENGRGNFPPRFSGLQFPNYSSELNVNALELDDSALYLCASSADRGTDTQYFGPGTRLTVL.